A selection of T cell receptor beta chains follows, all from one sample in a study of cytomegalovirus exposure and HLA in healthy donors. TCRdb keeps only in-frame clones here, not all; method: immunoSEQ multiplex PCR. The sample carries roughly 45,000 clones, 51% recorded once. The specimen was PBMCs. The source of these receptors is a man aged 55-75 years in good health and CMV-seronegative. CDR3s include the opening cysteine and the closing phenylalanine or tryptophan.

TRBJ2-7 | TRBV9 | CASSVGGRSPYEQYF
TRBJ2-3 | TRBV5-1 | CASSLGGGPTDTQYF
TRBJ2-7 | TRBV5-1 | CASSLTATYEQYF
TRBJ1-2 | TRBV5-1 | CASSEDRVYGYTF
TRBJ1-6 | TRBV28 | CASSRDSPLHF
TRBJ1-2 | TRBV18 | CASSPASENYGYTF
TRBJ1-1 | TRBV2 | CASNPQRGIGNTEAFF
TRBJ1-5 | TRBV25-1 | CAGSTQGASNQPQHF
TRBJ2-7 | TRBV5-4 | CASSLSGQGHSYEQYF
TRBJ2-5 | TRBV27 | CASSPLDIQETQYF
TRBJ2-5 | TRBV6-5 | CASTGQIQETQYF
TRBJ1-4 | TRBV30 | CAWSLGATNEKLFF
TRBJ2-5 | TRBV7-2 | CASSLRSGSQETQYF
TRBJ1-2 | TRBV30 | CAWRTLNYRDSSRGYTF
TRBJ2-7 | TRBV27 | CASSSPGTSLYEQYF
TRBJ1-1 | TRBV30 | CAWNKGTVNTEAFF
. | TRBV6-6 | CASSTLYKKNYEQYF
TRBJ2-5 | TRBV6-1 | CASSQGAGWETQYF
TRBJ2-1 | TRBV29-1 | CSVVGDRGYNEQFF
TRBJ1-5 | TRBV4-2 | CASSQDTGVSNQPQHF
TRBJ1-1 | TRBV4-1 | CASSRVSGREEGAFF
TRBJ2-7 | TRBV7-9 | CASSFGRDYEQYF
TRBJ1-2 | TRBV7-2 | CASSSPTGLGYTF
TRBJ2-7 | TRBV28 | CASRHKYEQYF
TRBJ2-2 | TRBV18 | CASSPAGGSNTGELFF
TRBJ2-7 | TRBV6-5 | CASIRRISGGYEQYF
TRBJ1-5 | TRBV6-1 | CASSEHRQPQHF
TRBJ1-2 | TRBV6-4 | CASSARTATNYGYTF
TRBJ2-6 | TRBV7-6 | CASSLGGLLASGANVLTF
TRBJ1-1 | TRBV2 | CASSGTRLNTEAFF
TRBJ2-5 | TRBV7-2 | CASSGRNEETQYF
TRBJ2-7 | TRBV5-1 | CASSPYSDQGSYEQYF
TRBJ1-5 | TRBV10-3 | CAISELGAGLNQPQHF
TRBJ2-5 | TRBV30 | CAWGPRTGGKTQYF
TRBJ2-7 | TRBV29-1 | CSGKQGPEQYF
TRBJ1-2 | TRBV28 | CASLDRGDGYTF
TRBJ1-3 | TRBV19 | CASSRQVSGNTIYF
TRBJ2-1 | TRBV7-3 | CASGQGLGEQFF
TRBJ1-5 | TRBV6-1 | CASSRSGQPQHF
TRBJ1-2 | TRBV11-2 | CASSADSSNYGYTF
TRBJ1-4 | TRBV6-5 | CASSYTGGGGEKLFF
TRBJ2-3 | TRBV10-3 | CAISPLAGGTDTQYF
TRBJ2-1 | TRBV4-3 | CASSRVVGGNEQFF
TRBJ2-3 | TRBV5-6 | CASSLIRLATQYF
TRBJ1-2 | TRBV4-2 | CASSQDLAAVANYGYTF
TRBJ2-3 | TRBV5-4 | CASSPRGRRWTDTQYF
TRBJ2-3 | TRBV6-5 | CASSPPGGPTDTQYF
TRBJ2-7 | TRBV2 | CASYDRAEQYF